This T cell receptor beta chain was captured in a study of metastatic and nonmetastatic thyroid tumors. With MiXCR, TCRdb reprocessed the PCR reads. The data show roughly 12,000 clones, under 35% seen once. This clone was counted a few times. V was clipped by 0 bases and J by 6 bases, with 15 bases between them. Germline assignment: CDR1 SGHTA and CDR2 FQGNSA. The CDR3 loop spans 15 amino acids. Before thyroid surgery, none of the patients had received any treatment. What was sequenced was tumor tissue. The chain joins TRBV7-2 to TRBJ2-7; tentative D call: TRBD1 (5 bases). The TCR originated in a female donor with papillary thyroid cancer or a benign thyroid nodule (not recorded which). Some clones in this sample may be carry-over from other donors' samples. CDR3 nucleotide sequence: TGTGCCAGCAGCTTAGCCCCCGGGTCAGGGCGCGAGCAGTACTTC. Amino acid sequence: CASSLAPGSGREQYF.